The 22 T cell receptor beta chains listed next were all sequenced from one sample in a study of T cell responses to AZD1222 COVID-19 vaccine (dated by TCRdb to 2020 to 2022). Library creation used the immunoSEQ multiplex PCR assay. As stored in TCRdb, this immuneACCESS dataset retains in-frame rearrangements with V and J assigned. A fraction of the clones does not appear; measured against another copy, unresolved V genes explain less than half of the discrepancy, and the remainder lacks a known reason. Recorded for this sample are roughly 120,000 clones; around nine tenths of them occurred a single time. The top ten clonotypes cover roughly 3% of the sample. Read against the paper, the sample's time point label means: baseline before first vaccination. Here the sequenced sample was peripheral blood, taken on day 0 of AZD1222 vaccination. These receptors were obtained from an adult in good health.

This chain links TRBV5-1 with TRBJ2-7, with D perhaps TRBD2 (5 bases). V dropped 0 bases and J dropped 4 bases, with 8 bases sitting between them. CDR3 length: 13 residues. Germline lookup yields CDR1 SGHRS and CDR2 YFSETQ. In DNA, the CDR3 is TGCGCCAGCAGCTTGGATCGGGGATACGAGCAGTACTTC. It yields the protein CASSLDRGYEQYF.

The chain combines TRBV14 with TRBJ1-6, with D uncertain. Deletions cut 0 bases from V and 8 bases from J, with 8 bases between. The germline V gene encodes CDR1 SGHDN and CDR2 FVKESK. The CDR3 covers 14 residues. The CDR3: CASSQEFGYSPLHF. CDR3 in DNA: TGTGCCAGCAGCCAAGAATTCGGTTATTCACCCCTCCACTTT.

This chain uses TRBV5-1 with TRBJ2-5; 8 nucleotides match TRBD2. V trimming: 3 bases; J trimming: 4 bases; junction bases outside the gene matches: 5. Germline V CDR1 and CDR2: SGHRS, YFSETQ. The CDR3 length is 14 residues. Here the CDR3 reads CASSSGTRTETQYF. Here the CDR3 DNA reads TGCGCCAGCAGCTCGGGGACTAGAACAGAGACCCAGTACTTC.

The rearrangement uses TRBV7-2 and TRBJ1-3; D not certain. The CDR3 covers 13 residues. CDR1 and CDR2 (germline): SGHTA, FQGNSA. Trimming removed 1 base from V and 4 bases from J, with 5 bases in between. CDR3 in amino acids: CASSLVSGNTIYF. DNA for the CDR3: TGTGCCAGCAGCTTAGTTTCCGGAAACACCATATATTTT.

V usage is TRBV7-9 and J usage is TRBJ2-7, with 10 positions matching TRBD2. Per the germline V gene, CDR1 is SEHNR and CDR2 is FQNEAQ (reference sequence). The V segment lost 7 bases and the J segment 0 bases; nucleotides outside the gene matches: 6. The CDR3 loop spans 15 amino acids. The CDR3 nucleotides read TGTGCCAGCACTCCTTCTAGCGGGAGCTCCTACGAGCAGTACTTC. Translating it yields CASTPSSGSSYEQYF.

This sequence joins TRBV5-1 and TRBJ1-1; D perhaps matches TRBD1 (5 bases). Trimming stripped 2 bases from V and 2 bases from J, with 7 bases between. The CDR3 loop spans 13 amino acids. The V gene's germline CDR1 is SGHRS and CDR2 YFSETQ. In DNA form, the CDR3 reads TGCGCCAGCAGCTTCAGGGTCAACACTGAAGCTTTCTTT. Protein sequence: CASSFRVNTEAFF.

The rearrangement uses TRBV30 and TRBJ2-7; D not certain. Trimming took 2 bases from V and 2 from J, leaving 7 bases between them. Per the germline V gene, CDR1 is GTSNPN and CDR2 is SVGIG (reference sequence). The CDR3 is 12 amino acids. CDR3 region: CAWSNPAYEQYF. The CDR3 nucleotides are TGTGCCTGGAGTAATCCCGCCTACGAGCAGTACTTC. Full variable domain (rest looked up from reference TRBV30 and TRBJ2-7): SQTIHQWPATLVQPVGSPLSLECTVEGTSNPNLYWYRQAAGRGLQLLFYSVGIGQISSEVPQNLSASRPQDRQFILSSKKLLLSDSGFYLCAWSNPAYEQYFGPGTRLTVT.

This clone was picked up one time. V gene TRBV29-1 combines with J gene TRBJ1-4, with D unresolved. There are 15 residues in the CDR3. Germline CDR1 and CDR2: SQVTM and ANQGSEA. Between the trimmed V and J ends, which lost 7 bases and 0 bases, there was a span of 15 bases. CDR3: CSAIILGATNEKLFF. The DNA for the CDR3 is TGCAGCGCCATAATACTGGGTGCAACTAATGAAAAACTGTTTTTT.

V gene TRBV13 combines with J gene TRBJ2-1; 8 nucleotides align to TRBD2. Per the germline V gene, CDR1 is PRHDT and CDR2 is FYEKMQ (reference sequence). The CDR3 extends over 14 amino acids. Trimming removed 4 bases from V and 8 bases from J; junction bases left unmatched: 7. This chain's CDR3 is CASSSGLVADEQFF. CDR3 DNA: TGTGCCAGCAGCTCGGGACTAGTCGCTGATGAGCAGTTCTTC.

This chain connects TRBV2 to TRBJ2-7, with 7 nucleotides matching TRBD1. Germline V gene data show CDR1 as SNHLY and CDR2 as FYNNEI. V dropped 7 bases and J dropped 6; count of bases not matched to a gene: 6. This CDR3 is built from 12 residues. The CDR3 DNA sequence: TGTGCCAGCATAGGGGGCGGAGGCGAGCAGTACTTC. It translates to CASIGGGGEQYF.

This chain uses TRBV19 with TRBJ2-7; D is uncertain. The germline V and J ends were trimmed by 8 bases and 0 bases, with 14 bases remaining between them. The CDR3 is made up of 14 amino acids. The germline V gene has CDR1 LNHDA and CDR2 SQIVND (reference sequence). The CDR3 loop is CASRPQWDSYEQYF. The DNA for the CDR3 is TGTGCCAGTCGCCCTCAGTGGGACTCCTACGAGCAGTACTTC.

This chain uses TRBV27 with TRBJ1-2; D may be TRBD1 (5 bases). Germline V gene sequence: CDR1 MNHEY, CDR2 SMNVEV (reference sequence). CDR3 length: 14 residues. The V end lost 5 bases, the J end lost 2 bases, and 12 bases lay between the germline ends. As DNA, the CDR3 is TGTGCCAGCAGTCATCTCGGGGGGAACTATGGCTACACCTTC. As protein: CASSHLGGNYGYTF.

V and J are TRBV5-1 and TRBJ2-7; TRBD1 matches 10 bases. There are 18 residues in the CDR3. Germline loops: CDR1 SGHRS, CDR2 YFSETQ. With V trimmed by 4 bases and J by 6 bases, 19 bases remained unmatched. CDR3: CASSPGTGVAPRSPEQYF. DNA of the CDR3: TGCGCCAGCAGCCCGGGGACAGGGGTCGCCCCCCGCTCCCCCGAGCAGTACTTC.

This clone has more than one count but fewer than ten. The J gene is TRBJ2-2, the V gene TRBV4-1, with D perhaps TRBD2 (5 bases). The V gene lost 0 bases and the J gene lost 3 bases, with 14 bases spanning the gap. The length of the CDR3 is 17 residues. The V gene's germline CDR1 is MGHRA and CDR2 YSYEKL. DNA for the CDR3: TGCGCCAGCAGCCAAGAAACCCTCGGAGCGGACACCGGGGAGCTGTTTTTT. This encodes CASSQETLGADTGELFF.

V usage is TRBV9 and J usage is TRBJ2-1; no definite D call. The CDR3 covers 14 residues. The germline V and J ends were trimmed by 7 bases and 0 bases, with 11 bases remaining between them. Germline CDR1 is SGDLS and CDR2 is YYNGEE. CDR3 in DNA: TGTGCCAGCCAACCTATGGGCTCCTACAATGAGCAGTTCTTC. This encodes CASQPMGSYNEQFF.

J is TRBJ2-2 and V is TRBV19; 9 bases align to TRBD2. Germline V gives CDR1 LNHDA, CDR2 SQIVND (reference sequence). The CDR3 has 17 amino acids. The V gene end was trimmed by 5 bases and the J gene end by 3 bases; junction bases not matched to a gene: 10. The CDR3 spells CASSVSGTSRYTGELFF. In nucleotides, the CDR3 is TGTGCCAGTAGTGTCTCCGGGACTAGCCGGTACACCGGGGAGCTGTTTTTT.

The chain couples TRBV29-1 to TRBJ1-2, with TRBD1 identical over 7 bases. Germline-derived CDR1 and CDR2 are SQVTM and ANQGSEA. The CDR3 runs to 13 residues. Trimming cost V 1 base and J 7 bases; bases outside gene matches: 6. The CDR3 coding sequence is TGCAGCGTTGAAGTTAGGGGGCCGGGTGGCTACACCTTC. It encodes CSVEVRGPGGYTF.

CDR3 in amino acids: CASSEGGRDAEQFF. In DNA form, the CDR3 reads TGTGCCAGCAGTGAAGGTGGGCGGGACGCTGAGCAGTTCTTC. The chain uses TRBV2 and TRBJ2-1; maybe TRBD2 (6 bases). Germline V lookup: CDR1 SNHLY, CDR2 FYNNEI. This CDR3 comprises 14 residues. The V and J ends lost 1 base and 9 bases respectively, with 13 bases between them.

This chain connects TRBV6-5 to TRBJ2-7; 7 nucleotides match TRBD1. V trimming: 7 bases; J trimming: 6 bases; junction bases outside the gene matches: 12. The CDR3 is 14 amino acids. Germline V gene lookup returns CDR1 MNHEY and CDR2 SVGAGI. The CDR3 nucleotides are TGTGCCAGCACTAAAGGAGGTTCAGGGGGCGAGCAGTACTTC. It specifies CASTKGGSGGEQYF.

The CDR3 reads CASSSTASYEQYF. For the CDR3, the DNA is TGTGCCAGCAGCTCGACAGCATCCTACGAGCAGTACTTC. This chain connects TRBV5-5 to TRBJ2-7, with D tentatively TRBD1 (5 bases). Trimming took 3 bases from V and 1 from J, leaving 8 bases between them. The CDR3 covers 13 residues. CDR1 is SGHKS and CDR2 is YYEKEE in the germline V gene (reference sequence).

The rearrangement joins TRBV9 to TRBJ2-2; 8 nucleotides align to TRBD2. Germline V gives CDR1 SGDLS, CDR2 YYNGEE. The CDR3 is 15 residues long. Losses at the gene ends were 0 bases for V and 7 bases for J; bases not matched to a gene: 5. Here the CDR3 reads CASSVAGGQNGELFF. CDR3 in DNA: TGTGCCAGCAGCGTAGCGGGAGGGCAGAACGGGGAGCTGTTTTTT.

V and J are TRBV2 and TRBJ1-2, with 9 bases identical to TRBD1. CDR1 SNHLY and CDR2 FYNNEI come from the germline V gene. This CDR3 is built from 14 residues. V shed 4 bases and J 4 bases; nucleotides not matched to a gene: 4. The CDR3 loop reads CASSGQGVFYGYTF. The CDR3 coding sequence is TGTGCCAGCAGTGGACAGGGGGTATTCTATGGCTACACCTTC.